The next 10 T cell receptor beta chains were all read from a single sample in a study of T cells in Graves' hyperthyroidism and ophthalmopathy. The investigators amplified TCR beta CDR3 regions from RNA transcripts. When the TCR CDR3 underwent first-round RT-PCR, the HTBI primer set was used. TCRdb processed the multiplex PCR reads anew with MiXCR; each CDR3 protein has one entry. The sample lists around 600,000 distinct CDR3 sequences, 13% to 15% occurring once. The sequenced sample consisted of blood. The receptors here all came from a woman younger than 35 with Graves' ophthalmopathy.

The table lists this clonotype with a few counts. The rearrangement uses TRBV14 and TRBJ2-7; the match to TRBD2 covers 9 bases. Germline V gene sequence: CDR1 SGHDN, CDR2 FVKESK. This CDR3 comprises 15 residues. J lost 4 bases, V lost 4 bases, and 8 bases had no gene match. In nucleotides, the CDR3 is TGTGCCAGCAGCCCGACTAGCGGAGAGGCGTACGAGCAGTACTTC. Translating it yields CASSPTSGEAYEQYF.

This clonotype was found a few times. The chain carries TRBV19 and TRBJ1-5; TRBD1 might be the D (5 bases). This CDR3 contains 14 residues. Trimming removed 11 bases from V and 5 bases from J, with 19 bases in between. From germline, CDR1 is LNHDA and CDR2 SQIVND (reference sequence). The CDR3: CAVAQAGSDQPQHF. DNA for the CDR3: TGTGCCGTCGCTCAGGCAGGGTCAGATCAGCCCCAGCATTTT.

This clonotype was seen ten or more times. This rearrangement joins TRBV11-2 to TRBJ2-1; 8 nucleotides agree with TRBD2. The V segment lost 3 bases and the J segment 4 bases; nucleotides outside the gene matches: 5. The germline CDR1 and CDR2 sequences are SGHAT and FQNNGV. This CDR3 is 15 amino acids long. In DNA, the CDR3 is TGTGCCAGCAGCTTGAGACTAGCGCTGTACAATGAGCAGTTCTTC. It specifies CASSLRLALYNEQFF.

This clonotype was seen at least ten times. The J gene is TRBJ1-6, the V gene TRBV7-2; 11 bases map to TRBD1. Trimming took 5 bases from V and 10 from J; bases not matched to a gene: 7. CDR1 and CDR2 (germline): SGHTA, FQGNSA. There are 15 residues in the CDR3. The CDR3 DNA is TGTGCCAGCAGCCCAGGACAGGGGGCTACCTCACCCCTCCACTTT. Its protein is CASSPGQGATSPLHF.

This clonotype has just a few counts. V gene TRBV27 combines with J gene TRBJ1-6; unclear D gene. V dropped 3 bases and J dropped 5 bases, with 11 bases sitting between them. The CDR3 runs 15 residues. Germline V gives CDR1 MNHEY, CDR2 SMNVEV (reference sequence). For the CDR3, the DNA is TGTGCCAGCAGTTTTGAGACCTCTAATAATTCACCCCTCCACTTT. It yields the protein CASSFETSNNSPLHF.

The chain has TRBV6-1 and TRBJ2-5, with 7 bases aligning to TRBD2. V lost 6 bases, J lost 4 bases, and 11 bases stayed unmatched. The CDR3 is 15 residues long. Germline-derived CDR1 and CDR2 are MNHNS and SASEGT. In DNA, the CDR3 is TGTGCCAGCAGCGCCCCAAGCGGGGTGGGAGAGACCCAGTACTTC. Its translation is CASSAPSGVGETQYF.

The V call is TRBV27, the J call TRBJ2-3; 8 nucleotides match TRBD1. With 0 bases clipped from V and 2 bases from J, the junction kept 1 base outside the gene matches. CDR3 length: 15 residues. Germline CDR1 and CDR2: MNHEY and SMNVEV (reference sequence). The CDR3, as DNA: TGTGCCAGCAGTTTATCGACAGGGGCCACAGATACGCAGTATTTT. Amino acids: CASSLSTGATDTQYF.

The chain carries TRBV7-9 and TRBJ2-7, with 7 bases that match TRBD1. Germline CDR1 and CDR2: SEHNR and FQNEAQ (reference sequence). This CDR3 has 17 residues. The V segment lost 5 bases and the J segment 3 bases; nucleotides outside the gene matches: 16. The CDR3 sequence is CASSVSRQGVDLYEQYF. For the CDR3, the DNA is TGTGCCAGCAGCGTTAGCCGGCAGGGGGTCGATCTCTACGAGCAGTACTTC. The full variable domain, completed using reference TRBV7-9 and TRBJ2-7, is DTGVSQNPRHKITKRGQNVTFRCDPISEHNRLYWYRQTLGQGPEFLTYFQNEAQLEKSRLLSDRFSAERPKGSFSTLEIQRTEQGDSAMYLCASSVSRQGVDLYEQYFGPGTRLTVT.

This clonotype showed up many times. V and J are TRBV10-3 and TRBJ2-5, with 9 nucleotides matching TRBD2. Germline CDR1 and CDR2: ENHRY and SYGVKD. V lost 4 bases, J lost 4 bases, and 10 bases stayed unmatched. The CDR3 runs to 16 residues. This CDR3 is CAISGIAGVGSETQYF. DNA of the CDR3: TGTGCCATCAGTGGAATAGCGGGAGTGGGTTCAGAGACCCAGTACTTC.

This clonotype appeared many times. CDR3 coding DNA: TGTGCCAGCAGTTTGGGGGACAGAGTAAAAAACATTCAGTACTTC. Translation: CASSLGDRVKNIQYF. V is TRBV12-3 or TRBV12-4 and J is TRBJ2-4, with TRBD1 matching over 7 bases. Unmatched junction bases numbered 6, after V lost 3 bases and J lost 4 bases. The CDR3 totals 15 residues.